This T cell receptor (beta chain) emerged from a study of blood T cell repertoires in COVID-19. Overall study context: The study drew acute and convalescent COVID-19 samples from the United States, Italy and Spain. Sources were T cells, B-cell-depleted T cells, or PBMCs; the material itself was cDNA or gDNA.

The germline V gene encodes CDR1 SGHRS and CDR2 YFSETQ. Between the trimmed V and J ends, which lost 4 bases and 7 bases, there was a span of 14 bases. The CDR3 is 13 amino acids. In the original processing: Nucleated cell number was recorded as an estimate derived from reference gene primer amplification. Clones were sequenced by immunoSEQ multiplex PCR, and TCRdb holds only the in-frame ones, with some missing. Clone size and the V and J calls come from that table; the DNA yielded D and trimming. The sample gives about 96,000 clones, approximately 84% of which show up once; 15% to 20% is in the top ten.

This clonotype was sampled from a woman in her fifties or sixties with acute or convalescent COVID-19. The specimen was peripheral blood. The V gene is TRBV5-1, the J gene TRBJ1-1; a weak D match, TRBD1 (5 bases). The CDR3 sequence is CASSKEGALEAFF. Here the CDR3 DNA reads TGCGCCAGCAGCAAGGAAGGGGCGCTTGAAGCTTTCTTT.